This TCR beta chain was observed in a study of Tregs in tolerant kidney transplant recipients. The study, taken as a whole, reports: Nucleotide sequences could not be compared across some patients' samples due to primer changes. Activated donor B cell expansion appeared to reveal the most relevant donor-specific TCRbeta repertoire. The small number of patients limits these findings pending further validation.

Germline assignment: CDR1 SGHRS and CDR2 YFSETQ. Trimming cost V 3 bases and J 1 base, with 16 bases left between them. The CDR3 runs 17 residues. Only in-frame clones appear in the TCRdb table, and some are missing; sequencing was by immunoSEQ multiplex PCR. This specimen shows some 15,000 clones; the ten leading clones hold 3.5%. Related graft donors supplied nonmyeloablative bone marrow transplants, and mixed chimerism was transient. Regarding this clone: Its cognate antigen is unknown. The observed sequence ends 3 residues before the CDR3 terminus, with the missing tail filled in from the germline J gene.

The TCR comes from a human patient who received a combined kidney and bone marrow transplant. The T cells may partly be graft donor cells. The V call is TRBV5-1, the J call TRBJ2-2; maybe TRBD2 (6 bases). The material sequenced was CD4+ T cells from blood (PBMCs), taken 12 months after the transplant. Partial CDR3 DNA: TGCGCCAGCAGCTCCCTGGGTACGCGGGAGAACACCGGGGAG. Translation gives CASSSLGTRENTGE. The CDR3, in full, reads CASSSLGTRENTGELFF.